This entry lists 23 T cell receptor beta chains sequenced from one sample in a study of CD8+ T cells in alopecia areata. Following extraction, RNA underwent reverse transcription to cDNA, which served as the sequencing template. Sequencing used immunoSEQ multiplex PCR; TCRdb keeps in-frame clones, though not all of them. Of some 120,000 clones in the sample, roughly 50% were seen once. Material for sequencing was NKG2D-low CD8+ T cells sorted from blood. These receptors originate from a human donor with alopecia areata.

The chain links TRBV29-1 to TRBJ2-7; a weak D match, TRBD1 (6 bases). In germline, CDR1 is SQVTM, CDR2 ANQGSEA. V was clipped by 1 base and J by 2 bases, with 9 bases between them. This CDR3 is built from 13 residues. The CDR3: CSVEGTETYEQYF. The CDR3 bases are TGCAGCGTTGAAGGGACAGAGACCTACGAGCAGTACTTC.

J is TRBJ2-5 and V is TRBV9; D may correspond to TRBD1 or TRBD2 (7 bases each). Trimming took off 1 base at V and 2 bases at J, with 9 bases between the two ends. The CDR3 contains 14 residues. CDR1 and CDR2 (germline): SGDLS, YYNGEE. CDR3 protein: CASSVQGGQETQYF. The CDR3, as DNA: TGTGCCAGCAGCGTACAGGGGGGGCAAGAGACCCAGTACTTC.

The J gene is TRBJ1-5, the V gene TRBV29-1; D is unresolved. The CDR3 is made up of 11 amino acids. V was trimmed by 4 bases and J by 5 bases, leaving 6 bases between them. From germline, CDR1 is SQVTM and CDR2 ANQGSEA. The CDR3 spells CSVGDDQPQHF. Here the CDR3 DNA reads TGCAGCGTTGGAGATGATCAGCCCCAGCATTTT.

In regard to this clone: Other DNA sequences of this sample code for an identical CDR3. V gene TRBV29-1 combines with J gene TRBJ1-2; no reliable D call. Germline lookup yields CDR1 SQVTM and CDR2 ANQGSEA. The ends were cut back, 3 bases at V and 4 bases at J, with 9 bases in the middle. There are 12 residues in the CDR3. This chain's CDR3 is CSVEAGSYGYTF. The CDR3 nucleotides are TGCAGCGTTGAGGCAGGTTCCTATGGCTACACCTTC.

This chain uses TRBV27 with TRBJ2-3; 9 bases line up with TRBD1. Trimming removed 2 bases from V and 0 bases from J; junction bases left unmatched: 12. This CDR3 has 19 amino acids. Germline values: CDR1 MNHEY, CDR2 SMNVEV (reference sequence). As DNA, the CDR3 is TGTGCCAGCAGTTTAACAGGGACAGGGCTAACCGGTAGCACAGATACGCAGTATTTT. Its translation: CASSLTGTGLTGSTDTQYF.

The rearrangement joins TRBV4-1 to TRBJ1-6; the match to TRBD1 covers 7 bases. The trim removed 4 bases at V and 8 bases at J, leaving 8 bases unmatched. This CDR3 is 15 amino acids long. Germline values: CDR1 MGHRA, CDR2 YSYEKL. In DNA form, the CDR3 reads TGCGCCAGCAGCCCGGGACAGCCGACGGATTCACCCCTCCACTTT. It is translated as CASSPGQPTDSPLHF.

A single count supports this clone. The chain links TRBV29-1 to TRBJ2-7; 8 bases are shared with TRBD1. In germline, CDR1 is SQVTM, CDR2 ANQGSEA. This CDR3 has 13 amino acids. Germline trimming cut 8 bases from V and 2 bases from J; bases unmatched to any gene: 8. The CDR3 protein is CSCGTGSTYEQYF. CDR3 coding DNA: TGCAGCTGCGGGACAGGAAGTACCTACGAGCAGTACTTC.

The chain carries TRBV6-1 and TRBJ2-1; D gene unclear. The CDR3 totals 15 residues. CDR1 and CDR2 from the germline V gene are MNHNS and SASEGT. Trimming took 1 base from V and 6 from J, leaving 13 bases between them. The DNA for the CDR3 is TGTGCCAGCAGTGAAGACTGGGTATCGGTCAATGAGCAGTTCTTC. Translating it yields CASSEDWVSVNEQFF.

This clone was seen a few times. This rearrangement joins TRBV29-1 to TRBJ2-1; 7 bases agree with TRBD2. V was clipped by 4 bases and J by 6 bases; unmatched bases: 9. Germline-derived CDR1 and CDR2 are SQVTM and ANQGSEA. This CDR3 comprises 14 residues. The DNA for the CDR3 is TGCAGCGTTGTGGGGGGAGGGCCCTTCAATGAGCAGTTCTTC. This encodes CSVVGGGPFNEQFF.

The V call is TRBV9, the J call TRBJ2-5; no reliable D call. From germline, CDR1 is SGDLS and CDR2 YYNGEE. The length of the CDR3 is 14 residues. V lost 1 base and J lost 3, with 10 bases in between. CDR3 sequence reads: CASSVSGSEETQYF. The DNA for the CDR3 is TGTGCCAGCAGCGTATCGGGCAGCGAAGAGACCCAGTACTTC.

This chain connects TRBV11-2 to TRBJ2-5, with 8 bases lining up with TRBD2. J was trimmed by 5 bases and V by 4 bases; bases with no gene match: 0. Per germline, CDR1 SGHAT and CDR2 FQNNGV. There are 12 residues in the CDR3. The CDR3: CASSSSGETQYF. CDR3 in DNA: TGTGCCAGCAGCTCTAGCGGGGAGACCCAGTACTTC.

CDR3 in amino acids: CASSLGTGSTDTQYF. CDR3 nucleotides: TGCGCCAGCAGCCTTGGGACAGGGAGTACAGATACGCAGTATTTT. The chain recombines TRBV4-1 with TRBJ2-3; 9 nucleotides align to TRBD1. Germline CDR1 MGHRA, CDR2 YSYEKL. The CDR3 is 15 amino acids. J gave up 3 bases and V 4 bases, and 5 bases lay outside the gene matches.

The chain uses TRBV6-1 and TRBJ2-1; perhaps TRBD2 as D (7 bases). V dropped 0 bases and J dropped 8 bases, with 11 bases sitting between them. This CDR3 region has 14 residues. Germline V gene sequence: CDR1 MNHNS, CDR2 SASEGT. The CDR3 DNA reads TGTGCCAGCAGTGAAGCGGGGGGGCAGGATGAGCAGTTCTTC. Translating gives CASSEAGGQDEQFF.

The chain is built from TRBV29-1 and TRBJ2-1, with D uncertain. In germline, CDR1 is SQVTM, CDR2 ANQGSEA. V was pared by 4 bases and J by 5 bases, with 9 bases between. CDR3 length: 12 amino acids. This chain's CDR3 is CSVGTGHNEQFF. The CDR3 bases are TGCAGCGTTGGGACCGGGCACAATGAGCAGTTCTTC.

In its sample, this clone was seen a few times. V is TRBV29-1 and J is TRBJ2-1; no clear D gene. Deletions cut 6 bases from V and 4 bases from J, with 10 bases between. The CDR3 runs 12 residues. The germline V gene has CDR1 SQVTM and CDR2 ANQGSEA. CDR3 nucleotide sequence: TGCAGCGTCGAGGAAAATTACAATGAGCAGTTCTTC. Translated: CSVEENYNEQFF.

V and J are TRBV21-1 and TRBJ1-1. TRBV21-1 is a listed pseudogene. CDR3 length equals 14 residues. The CDR3 region has the DNA TGTGCCAGCAGCAAAGCGGGGGGTGACACTGAAGCTTTCTTT. Its protein is CASSKAGGDTEAFF.

This clone was seen repeatedly, ten times or more. The J gene is TRBJ2-1, the V gene TRBV19; TRBD1 aligns across 7 bases. This CDR3 contains 14 residues. Germline trimming cut 5 bases from V and 5 bases from J; bases unmatched to any gene: 6. From germline, CDR1 is LNHDA and CDR2 SQIVND (reference sequence). CDR3 in amino acids: CASSLRDSDNEQFF. CDR3 in DNA: TGTGCCAGTAGTCTCCGGGACAGCGACAATGAGCAGTTCTTC.

The chain links TRBV28 to TRBJ2-1; tentatively, D is TRBD2 (5 bases). The CDR3 has 12 amino acids. Germline V gene lookup returns CDR1 MDHEN and CDR2 SYDVKM. Trimming took 5 bases from V and 8 from J, leaving 10 bases between them. The CDR3 DNA follows: TGTGCCAGCAGTACTAGAGTGTATGAGCAGTTCTTC. This codes for CASSTRVYEQFF.

This clone came up a few times. V is TRBV29-1 and J is TRBJ2-1, with a weak D call TRBD1 (5 bases). The V gene lost 7 bases and the J gene lost 7 bases, with 23 bases spanning the gap. The CDR3 consists of 15 residues. CDR1 and CDR2 (germline): SQVTM, ANQGSEA. The CDR3 DNA is TGCAGCGGCCAGGGTGGATGGGGTTCGGCAAATGAGCAGTTCTTC. Encoded protein: CSGQGGWGSANEQFF.

The gene calls are TRBV29-1 and TRBJ2-7; D is perhaps TRBD1 or TRBD2 (8 bases each). There are 14 residues in the CDR3. In germline, CDR1 is SQVTM, CDR2 ANQGSEA. Trimming removed 7 bases at V and 5 bases at J, with 21 bases between. The CDR3 region has the DNA TGCAGCGCCGCGGGAGGACAGGGAAGAGACGAGCAGTACTTC. Translation: CSAAGGQGRDEQYF.

In its sample, this clone was seen a few times. This chain joins TRBV4-1 and TRBJ2-7, with 8 positions matching TRBD2. The CDR3 sequence is 16 residues long. CDR1 is MGHRA and CDR2 is YSYEKL in the germline V gene. J lost 5 bases, V lost 1 base, and 10 bases had no gene match. The CDR3 DNA is TGCGCCAGCAGCCAAGTTCGGGGGGGAGTACCCGACGAGCAGTACTTC. Its protein is CASSQVRGGVPDEQYF.

Sample share makes this clone medium-sized. V usage is TRBV25-1 and J usage is TRBJ2-1, with a tentative D call TRBD2 (6 bases). The CDR3 consists of 14 residues. Germline-derived CDR1 and CDR2 are MGHDK and SYGVNS. V lost 5 bases and J 3 bases, leaving 11 bases between the germline ends. The CDR3 region has the DNA TGTGCCAGCAGTCCCGGGGAGGACTACAATGAGCAGTTCTTC. This codes for CASSPGEDYNEQFF. Using reference TRBV25-1 and TRBJ2-1 for the parts outside the CDR3, the full variable domain is EADIYQTPRYLVIGTGKKITLECSQTMGHDKMYWYQQDPGMELHLIHYSYGVNSTEKGDLSSESTVSRIRTEHFPLTLESARPSHTSQYLCASSPGEDYNEQFFGPGTRLTVL.

This clone was seen only a few times. The chain carries TRBV5-1 and TRBJ2-3; 7 nucleotides match TRBD1. From germline, CDR1 is SGHRS and CDR2 YFSETQ. J gave up 1 base and V 4 bases, and 3 bases lay outside the gene matches. The CDR3 contains 14 residues. CDR3 residues: CASSTGQGTDTQYF. In nucleotides, the CDR3 is TGCGCCAGCAGCACAGGACAGGGCACAGATACGCAGTATTTT.